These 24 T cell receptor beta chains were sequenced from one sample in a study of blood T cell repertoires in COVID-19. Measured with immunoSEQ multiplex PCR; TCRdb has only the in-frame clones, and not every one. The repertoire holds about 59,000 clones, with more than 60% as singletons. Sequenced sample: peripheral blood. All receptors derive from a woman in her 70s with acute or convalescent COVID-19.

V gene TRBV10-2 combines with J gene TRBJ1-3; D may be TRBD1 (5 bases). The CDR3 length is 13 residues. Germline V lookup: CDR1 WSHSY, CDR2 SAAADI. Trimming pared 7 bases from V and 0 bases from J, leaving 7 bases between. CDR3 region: CASKDNSGNTIYF. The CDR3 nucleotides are TGCGCCAGCAAGGACAACTCTGGAAACACCATATATTTT.

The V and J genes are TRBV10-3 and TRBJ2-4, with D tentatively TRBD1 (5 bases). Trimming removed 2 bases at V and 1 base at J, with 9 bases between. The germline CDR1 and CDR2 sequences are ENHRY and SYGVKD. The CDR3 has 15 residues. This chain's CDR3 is CAISEGPGAKNIQYF. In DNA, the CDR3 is TGTGCCATCAGTGAGGGGCCAGGGGCCAAAAACATTCAGTACTTC.

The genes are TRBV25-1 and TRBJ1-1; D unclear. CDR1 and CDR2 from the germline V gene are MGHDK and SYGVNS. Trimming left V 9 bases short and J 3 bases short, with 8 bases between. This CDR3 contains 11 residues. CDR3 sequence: CASREDTEAFF. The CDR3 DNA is TGTGCCAGTAGAGAGGACACTGAAGCTTTCTTT.

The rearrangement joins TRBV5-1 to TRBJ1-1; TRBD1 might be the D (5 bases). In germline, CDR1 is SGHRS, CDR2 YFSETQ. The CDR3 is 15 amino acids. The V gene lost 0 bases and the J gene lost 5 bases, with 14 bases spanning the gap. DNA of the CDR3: TGCGCCAGCAGCTTGGTGGGGGGAGGATGGACTGAAGCTTTCTTT. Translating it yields CASSLVGGGWTEAFF. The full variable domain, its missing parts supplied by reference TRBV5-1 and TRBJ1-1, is KAGVTQTPRYLIKTRGQQVTLSCSPISGHRSVSWYQQTPGQGLQFLFEYFSETQRNKGNFPGRFSGRQFSNSRSEMNVSTLELGDSALYLCASSLVGGGWTEAFFGQGTRLTVV.

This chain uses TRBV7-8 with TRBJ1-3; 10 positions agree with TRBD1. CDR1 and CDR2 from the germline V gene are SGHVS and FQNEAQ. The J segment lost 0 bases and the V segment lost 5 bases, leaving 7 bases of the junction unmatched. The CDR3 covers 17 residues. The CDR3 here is CASSPRTGGISGNTIYF. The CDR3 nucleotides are TGTGCCAGCAGCCCCCGGACAGGGGGAATCTCTGGAAACACCATATATTTT.

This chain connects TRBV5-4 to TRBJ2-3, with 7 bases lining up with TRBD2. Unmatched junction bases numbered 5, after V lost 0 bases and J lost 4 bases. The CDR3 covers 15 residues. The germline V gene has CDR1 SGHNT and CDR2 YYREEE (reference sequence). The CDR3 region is CASSLDWGGADTQYF. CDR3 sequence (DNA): TGTGCCAGCAGCTTGGACTGGGGGGGGGCAGATACGCAGTATTTT.

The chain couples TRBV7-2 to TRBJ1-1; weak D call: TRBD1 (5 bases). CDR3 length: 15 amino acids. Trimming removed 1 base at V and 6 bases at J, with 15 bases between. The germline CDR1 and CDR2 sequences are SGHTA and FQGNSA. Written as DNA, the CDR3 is TGTGCCAGCAGCTTAGTGGAGGGGAGGAGGGCTGAAGCTTTCTTT. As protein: CASSLVEGRRAEAFF.

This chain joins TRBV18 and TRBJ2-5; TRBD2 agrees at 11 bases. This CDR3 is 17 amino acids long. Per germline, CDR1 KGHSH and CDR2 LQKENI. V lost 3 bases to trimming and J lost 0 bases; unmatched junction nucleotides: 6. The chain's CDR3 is CASSPVTSGAYQETQYF. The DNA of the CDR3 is TGTGCCAGCTCACCGGTGACTAGCGGGGCCTACCAAGAGACCCAGTACTTC. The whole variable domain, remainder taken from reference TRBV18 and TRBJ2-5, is NAGVMQNPRHLVRRRGQEARLRCSPMKGHSHVYWYRQLPEEGLKFMVYLQKENIIDESGMPKERFSAEFPKEGPSILRIQQVVRGDSAAYFCASSPVTSGAYQETQYFGPGTRLLVL.

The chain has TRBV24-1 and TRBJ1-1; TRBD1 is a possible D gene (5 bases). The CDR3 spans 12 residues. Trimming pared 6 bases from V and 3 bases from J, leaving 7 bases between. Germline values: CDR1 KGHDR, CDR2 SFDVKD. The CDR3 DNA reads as TGTGCCACCAGTCAGGGCCACACTGAAGCTTTCTTT. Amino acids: CATSQGHTEAFF.

The CDR3 DNA reads TGCAGTGCTAGTCGGGACACGAACACTGAAGCTTTCTTT. Its translation: CSASRDTNTEAFF. The chain links TRBV20-1 to TRBJ1-1, with a weak D call TRBD1 (6 bases). Germline assignment: CDR1 DFQATT and CDR2 SNEGSKA (reference sequence). Deletions cut 3 bases from V and 1 base from J, with 9 bases between. The CDR3 spans 13 residues.

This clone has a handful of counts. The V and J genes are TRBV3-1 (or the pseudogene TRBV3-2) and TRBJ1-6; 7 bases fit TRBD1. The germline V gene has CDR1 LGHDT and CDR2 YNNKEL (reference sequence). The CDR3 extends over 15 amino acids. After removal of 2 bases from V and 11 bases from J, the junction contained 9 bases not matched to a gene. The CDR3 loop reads CASSQRTGSRPPLHF. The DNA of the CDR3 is TGTGCCAGCAGCCAACGGACAGGAAGTAGGCCACCCCTCCACTTT.

The CDR3 loop reads CASSLETSGGDTQYF. DNA of the CDR3: TGTGCCAGCAGCTTGGAGACTAGCGGGGGAGATACGCAGTATTTT. The rearrangement links TRBV5-6 to TRBJ2-3, with 12 bases aligning to TRBD2. CDR3 size: 15 residues. V was pared by 0 bases and J by 5 bases, with 1 base of the junction left unmatched. CDR1 is SGHDT, CDR2 YYEEEE, per germline.

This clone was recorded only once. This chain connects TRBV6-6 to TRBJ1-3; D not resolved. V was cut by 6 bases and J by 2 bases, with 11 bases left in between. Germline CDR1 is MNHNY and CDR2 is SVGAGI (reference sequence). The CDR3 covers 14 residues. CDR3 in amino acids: CASSPPGAGNTIYF. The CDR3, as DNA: TGTGCCAGCAGCCCCCCAGGTGCTGGAAACACCATATATTTT.

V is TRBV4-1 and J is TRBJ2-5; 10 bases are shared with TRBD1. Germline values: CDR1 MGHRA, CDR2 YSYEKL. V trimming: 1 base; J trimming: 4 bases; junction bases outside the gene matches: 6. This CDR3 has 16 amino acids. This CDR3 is CASSQGTGGVGETQYF. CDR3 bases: TGCGCCAGCAGCCAAGGGACAGGGGGTGTGGGAGAGACCCAGTACTTC.

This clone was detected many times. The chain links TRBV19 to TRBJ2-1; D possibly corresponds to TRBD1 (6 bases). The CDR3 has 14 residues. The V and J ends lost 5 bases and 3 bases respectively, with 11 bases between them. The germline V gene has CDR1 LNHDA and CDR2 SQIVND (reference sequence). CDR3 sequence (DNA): TGTGCCAGTAGTGGGGCAGGGGTCTACAATGAGCAGTTCTTC. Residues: CASSGAGVYNEQFF.

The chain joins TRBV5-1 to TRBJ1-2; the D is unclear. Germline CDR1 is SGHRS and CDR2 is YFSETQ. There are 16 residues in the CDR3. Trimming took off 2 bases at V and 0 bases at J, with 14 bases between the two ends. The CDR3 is CASSFEAGFSNYGYTF. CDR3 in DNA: TGCGCCAGCAGCTTCGAGGCCGGGTTCTCTAACTATGGCTACACCTTC.

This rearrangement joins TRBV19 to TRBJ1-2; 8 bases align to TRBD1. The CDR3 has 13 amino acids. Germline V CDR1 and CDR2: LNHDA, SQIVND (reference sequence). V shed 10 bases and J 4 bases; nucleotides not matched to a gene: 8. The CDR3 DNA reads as TGTGCCACCGGACAGGGAGGGCTCTATGGCTACACCTTC. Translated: CATGQGGLYGYTF.

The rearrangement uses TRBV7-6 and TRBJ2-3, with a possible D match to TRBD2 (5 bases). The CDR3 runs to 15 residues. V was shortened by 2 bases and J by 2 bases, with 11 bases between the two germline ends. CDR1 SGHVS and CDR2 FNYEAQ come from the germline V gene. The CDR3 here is CASSLTTAVTDTQYF. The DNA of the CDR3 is TGTGCCAGCAGCTTAACCACAGCGGTCACAGATACGCAGTATTTT. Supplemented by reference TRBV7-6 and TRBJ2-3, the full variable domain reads GAGVSQSPRYKVTKRGQDVALRCDPISGHVSLYWYRQALGQGPEFLTYFNYEAQQDKSGLPNDRFSAERPEGSISTLTIQRTEQRDSAMYRCASSLTTAVTDTQYFGPGTRLTVL.

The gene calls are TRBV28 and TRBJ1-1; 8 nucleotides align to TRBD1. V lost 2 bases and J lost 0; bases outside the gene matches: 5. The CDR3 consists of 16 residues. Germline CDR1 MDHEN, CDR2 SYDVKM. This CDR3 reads CASSLRQGIMNTEAFF. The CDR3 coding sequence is TGTGCCAGCAGTTTAAGACAGGGGATTATGAACACTGAAGCTTTCTTT.

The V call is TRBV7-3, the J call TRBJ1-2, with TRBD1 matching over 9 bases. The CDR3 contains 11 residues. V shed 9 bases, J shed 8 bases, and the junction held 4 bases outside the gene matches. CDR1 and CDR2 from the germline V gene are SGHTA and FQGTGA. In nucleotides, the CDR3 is TGTGCCAGTGGGACAGGGAAAGGCTACACCTTC. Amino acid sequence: CASGTGKGYTF.

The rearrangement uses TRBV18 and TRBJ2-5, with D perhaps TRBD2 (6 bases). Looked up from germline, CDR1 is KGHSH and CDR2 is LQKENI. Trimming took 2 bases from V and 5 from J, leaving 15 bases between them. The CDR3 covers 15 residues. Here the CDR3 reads CASSPRRADGETQYF. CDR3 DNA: TGTGCCAGCTCACCAAGGAGGGCGGACGGGGAGACCCAGTACTTC.

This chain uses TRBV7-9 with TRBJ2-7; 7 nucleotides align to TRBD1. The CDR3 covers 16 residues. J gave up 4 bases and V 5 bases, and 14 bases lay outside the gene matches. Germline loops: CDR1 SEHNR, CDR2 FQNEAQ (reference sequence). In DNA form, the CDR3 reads TGTGCCAGCAGCCCCCCCCCGGGACAGATGAAGTACGAGCAGTACTTC. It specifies CASSPPPGQMKYEQYF.

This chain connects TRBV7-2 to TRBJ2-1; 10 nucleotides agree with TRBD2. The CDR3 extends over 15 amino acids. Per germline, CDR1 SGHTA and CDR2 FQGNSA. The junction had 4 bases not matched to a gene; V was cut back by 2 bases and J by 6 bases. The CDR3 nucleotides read TGTGCCAGCAGCTTATTAGCGGGGGGCTTCAATGAGCAGTTCTTC. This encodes CASSLLAGGFNEQFF.

CDR3 DNA: TGCGCCAGCAGCTCGACAATTTCGGGGGGAGGCTACACCTTC. This codes for CASSSTISGGGYTF. The chain is built from TRBV5-1 and TRBJ1-2; the D gene is possibly TRBD1 (5 bases). The CDR3 consists of 14 residues. Germline V gives CDR1 SGHRS, CDR2 YFSETQ. V was trimmed by 3 bases and J by 8 bases, leaving 17 bases between them. Full variable domain (missing parts from reference TRBV5-1 and TRBJ1-2): KAGVTQTPRYLIKTRGQQVTLSCSPISGHRSVSWYQQTPGQGLQFLFEYFSETQRNKGNFPGRFSGRQFSNSRSEMNVSTLELGDSALYLCASSSTISGGGYTFGSGTRLTVV.